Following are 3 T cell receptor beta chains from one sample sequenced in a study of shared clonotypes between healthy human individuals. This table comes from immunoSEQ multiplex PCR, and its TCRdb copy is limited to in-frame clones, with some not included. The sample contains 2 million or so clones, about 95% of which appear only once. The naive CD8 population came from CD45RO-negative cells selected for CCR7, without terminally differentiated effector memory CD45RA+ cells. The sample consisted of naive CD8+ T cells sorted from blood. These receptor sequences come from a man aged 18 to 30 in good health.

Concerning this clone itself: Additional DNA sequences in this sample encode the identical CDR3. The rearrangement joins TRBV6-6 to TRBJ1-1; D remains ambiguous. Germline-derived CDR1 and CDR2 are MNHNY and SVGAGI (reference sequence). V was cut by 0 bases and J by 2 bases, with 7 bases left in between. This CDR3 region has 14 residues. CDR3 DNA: TGTGCCAGCAGTTACTCGGAAGGAAACACTGAAGCTTTCTTT. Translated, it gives CASSYSEGNTEAFF.

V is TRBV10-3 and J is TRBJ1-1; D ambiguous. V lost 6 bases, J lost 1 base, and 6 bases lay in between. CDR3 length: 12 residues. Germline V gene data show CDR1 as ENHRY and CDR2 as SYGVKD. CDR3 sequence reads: CAIRGGNTEAFF. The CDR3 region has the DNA TGTGCCATCAGGGGCGGGAACACTGAAGCTTTCTTT.

CDR3 DNA sequence: TGTGCCAGCTCACCCAACGAACACGGTGCGGTCCTAGCTAACTATGGCTACACCTTC. Amino acids: CASSPNEHGAVLANYGYTF. The chain uses TRBV18 and TRBJ1-2, with unresolved D. The CDR3 contains 19 residues. Per the germline V gene, CDR1 is KGHSH and CDR2 is LQKENI. With 3 bases removed from V and 0 bases from J, the gap between germline ends came to 23 bases.